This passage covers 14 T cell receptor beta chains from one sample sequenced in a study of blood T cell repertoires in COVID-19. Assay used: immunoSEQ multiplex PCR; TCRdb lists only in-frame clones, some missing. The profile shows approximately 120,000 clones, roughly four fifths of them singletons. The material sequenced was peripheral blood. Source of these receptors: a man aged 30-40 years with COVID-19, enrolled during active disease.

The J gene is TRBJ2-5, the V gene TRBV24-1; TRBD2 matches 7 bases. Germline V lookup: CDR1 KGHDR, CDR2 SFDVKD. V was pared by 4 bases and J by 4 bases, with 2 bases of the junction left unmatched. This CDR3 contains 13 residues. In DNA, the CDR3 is TGTGCCACCAGTGACGTAGCGGGAGAGACCCAGTACTTC. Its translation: CATSDVAGETQYF.

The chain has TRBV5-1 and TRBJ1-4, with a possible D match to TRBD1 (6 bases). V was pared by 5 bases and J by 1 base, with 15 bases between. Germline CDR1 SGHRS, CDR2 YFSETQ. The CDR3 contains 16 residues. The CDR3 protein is CASRTGFGGTNEKLFF. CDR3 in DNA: TGCGCCAGCAGAACAGGGTTCGGAGGAACTAATGAAAAACTGTTTTTT.

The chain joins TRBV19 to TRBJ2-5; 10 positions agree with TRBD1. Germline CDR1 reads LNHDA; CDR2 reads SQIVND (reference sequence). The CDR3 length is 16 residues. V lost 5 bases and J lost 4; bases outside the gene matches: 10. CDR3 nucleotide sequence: TGTGCCAGTAGTCCCGAGACAGGGGGCATCGGAGAGACCCAGTACTTC. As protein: CASSPETGGIGETQYF.

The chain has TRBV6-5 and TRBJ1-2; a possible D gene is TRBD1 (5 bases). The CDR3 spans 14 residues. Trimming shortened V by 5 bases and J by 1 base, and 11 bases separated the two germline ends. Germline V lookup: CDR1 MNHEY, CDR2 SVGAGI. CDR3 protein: CASSLGAVNYGYTF. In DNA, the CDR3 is TGTGCCAGCAGTCTAGGGGCGGTTAACTATGGCTACACCTTC.

The CDR3 protein is CAISEAQGNAGYTF. Here the CDR3 DNA reads TGTGCCATCAGTGAGGCCCAGGGTAATGCGGGCTACACCTTC. The rearrangement links TRBV10-3 to TRBJ1-2; weak D call: TRBD1 (5 bases). The CDR3 has 14 amino acids. CDR1 is ENHRY, CDR2 SYGVKD, per germline. Trimming took off 2 bases at V and 8 bases at J, with 15 bases between the two ends.

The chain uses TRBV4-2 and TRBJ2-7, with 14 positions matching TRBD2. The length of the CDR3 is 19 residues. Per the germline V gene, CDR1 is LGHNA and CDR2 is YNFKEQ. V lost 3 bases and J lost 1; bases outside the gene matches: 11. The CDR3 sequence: CASSHQTSGRAMGSYEQYF. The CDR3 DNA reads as TGTGCCAGCAGCCATCAGACTAGCGGGAGGGCCATGGGTTCCTACGAGCAGTACTTC.

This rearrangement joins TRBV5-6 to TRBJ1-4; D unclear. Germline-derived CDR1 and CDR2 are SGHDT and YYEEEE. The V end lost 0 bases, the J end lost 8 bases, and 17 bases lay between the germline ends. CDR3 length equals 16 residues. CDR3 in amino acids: CASSLGARVGSEKLFF. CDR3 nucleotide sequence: TGTGCCAGCAGCTTGGGGGCGCGGGTAGGAAGCGAAAAACTGTTTTTT.

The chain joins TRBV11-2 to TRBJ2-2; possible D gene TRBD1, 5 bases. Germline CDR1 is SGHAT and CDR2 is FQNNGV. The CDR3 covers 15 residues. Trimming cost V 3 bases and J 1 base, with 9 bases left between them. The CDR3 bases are TGTGCCAGCAGCTTGTGGGGCCAGAACACCGGGGAGCTGTTTTTT. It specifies CASSLWGQNTGELFF.

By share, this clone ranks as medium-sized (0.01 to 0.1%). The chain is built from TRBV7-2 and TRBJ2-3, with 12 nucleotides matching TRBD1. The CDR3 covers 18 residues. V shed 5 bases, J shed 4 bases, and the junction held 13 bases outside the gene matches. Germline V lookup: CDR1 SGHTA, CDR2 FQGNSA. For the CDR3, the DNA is TGTGCCAGCAGCCTAGATAGCGGGACAGGGGGCTTGGCAGATACGCAGTATTTT. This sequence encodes CASSLDSGTGGLADTQYF.

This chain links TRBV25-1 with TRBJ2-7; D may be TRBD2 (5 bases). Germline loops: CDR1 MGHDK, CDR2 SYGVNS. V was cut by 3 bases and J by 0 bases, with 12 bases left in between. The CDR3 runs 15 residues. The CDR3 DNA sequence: TGTGCCAGCAGTGACCCTACTAGGAGCTCCTACGAGCAGTACTTC. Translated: CASSDPTRSSYEQYF.

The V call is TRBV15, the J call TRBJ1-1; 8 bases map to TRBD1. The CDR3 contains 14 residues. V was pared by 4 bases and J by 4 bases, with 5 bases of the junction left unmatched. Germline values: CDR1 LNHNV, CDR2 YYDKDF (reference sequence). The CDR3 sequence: CATSNIQGVTEAFF. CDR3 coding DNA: TGTGCCACCAGCAACATACAGGGGGTCACTGAAGCTTTCTTT.

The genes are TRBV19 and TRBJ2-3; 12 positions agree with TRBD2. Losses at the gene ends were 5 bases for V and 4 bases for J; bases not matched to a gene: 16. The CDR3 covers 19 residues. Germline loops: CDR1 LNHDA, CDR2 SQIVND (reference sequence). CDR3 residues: CASSGDSRTSGIFADTQYF. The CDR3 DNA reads TGTGCCAGTAGTGGAGACTCTCGGACTAGCGGGATATTCGCAGATACGCAGTATTTT.

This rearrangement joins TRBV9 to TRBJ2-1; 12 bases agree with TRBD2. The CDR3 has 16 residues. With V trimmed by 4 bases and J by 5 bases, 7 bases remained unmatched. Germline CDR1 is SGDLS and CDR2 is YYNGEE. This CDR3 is CASSFLAGGAHNEQFF. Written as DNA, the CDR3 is TGTGCCAGCAGCTTCCTAGCGGGGGGGGCCCACAATGAGCAGTTCTTC.

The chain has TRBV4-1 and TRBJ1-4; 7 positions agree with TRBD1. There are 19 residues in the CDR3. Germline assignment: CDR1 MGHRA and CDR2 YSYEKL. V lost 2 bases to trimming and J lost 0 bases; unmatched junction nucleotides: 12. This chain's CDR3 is CASSQIQGTSPATNEKLFF. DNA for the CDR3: TGCGCCAGCAGCCAAATACAGGGGACCTCACCTGCAACTAATGAAAAACTGTTTTTT.